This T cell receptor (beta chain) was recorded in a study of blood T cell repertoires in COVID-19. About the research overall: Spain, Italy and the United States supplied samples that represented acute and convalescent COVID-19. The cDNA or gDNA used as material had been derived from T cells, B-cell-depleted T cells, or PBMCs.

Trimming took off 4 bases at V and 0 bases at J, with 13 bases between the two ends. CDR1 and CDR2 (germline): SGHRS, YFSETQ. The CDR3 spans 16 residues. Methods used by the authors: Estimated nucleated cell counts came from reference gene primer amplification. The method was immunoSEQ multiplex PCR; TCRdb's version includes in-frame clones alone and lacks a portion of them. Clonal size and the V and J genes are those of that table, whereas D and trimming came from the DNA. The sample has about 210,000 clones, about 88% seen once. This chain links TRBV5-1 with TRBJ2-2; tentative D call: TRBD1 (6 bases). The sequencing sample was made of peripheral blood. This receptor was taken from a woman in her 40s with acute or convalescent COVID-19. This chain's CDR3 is CASSLPDSTNTGELFF. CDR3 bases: TGCGCCAGCAGCCTGCCGGACAGTACGAACACCGGGGAGCTGTTTTTT.